These T cell receptor beta chains were read from a single sample in a study of OX40 agonist ivuxolimab in advanced cancers. Method: immunoSEQ multiplex PCR; TCRdb's copy keeps in-frame clones and lacks some. The sample has nearly 60,000 clones, over 70% seen once. The specimen comprised CD4+ or CD8+ T cells sorted from blood, sampled in a trial of the OX40 agonist ivuxolimab. The source is an adult with an advanced solid tumor such as melanoma, head and neck, liver or kidney cancer. CDR3s include the opening cysteine and the closing phenylalanine or tryptophan. A D gene is named only where the DNA matches it firmly. Only some rows state a clone size, as once, few, many or a class for expanded clones.

TGCAGCGCTGGGGACAGGTTCCGGACTGGGGAGCTGTTTTTT | CSAGDRFRTGELFF | TRBJ2-2 | TRBV29-1 | NA | TRBD1
TGTGCCAGCAGCATCGGGGGGGTAGCGGGTCAAGAGACCCAGTACTTC | CASSIGGVAGQETQYF | TRBJ2-5 | TRBV7-2 | NA | TRBD2
TGCGCCAGCAGCTTTATGTCTCTCGGCACCGGGGAGCTGTTTTTT | CASSFMSLGTGELFF | TRBJ2-2 | TRBV5-1 | NA | NA
TGTGCCAGCAGCTCCGGACTAGCGGGAGGAGCCGGAGAGACCCAGTACTTC | CASSSGLAGGAGETQYF | TRBJ2-5 | TRBV11-2 | NA | TRBD2
TGTGCCATCAGGGGACAGGGGACCACAGATACGCAGTATTTT | CAIRGQGTTDTQYF | TRBJ2-3 | TRBV10-3 | NA | TRBD1
TGTGCCAGCAGCTTACGGGATCCCCCCTACGAGCAGTACTTC | CASSLRDPPYEQYF | TRBJ2-7 | TRBV7-9 | NA | NA
TGTGCCAGCAGACAGAGCGGGATATCTAGCACAGATACGCAGTATTTT | CASRQSGISSTDTQYF | TRBJ2-3 | TRBV7-9 | NA | TRBD2
TGTGCCAGCAGCTTGGTCGTTAATTTCTACGAGCAGTACTTC | CASSLVVNFYEQYF | TRBJ2-7 | TRBV5-5 | NA | NA
TGTGCCATCAGGGCAGCCGGGACAGGGGGCAACTATGGCTACACCTTC | CAIRAAGTGGNYGYTF | TRBJ1-2 | TRBV10-3 | NA | TRBD1
TGTGCCAGCAGTTACCGACAGGGTATCGGGGAGCTGTTTTTT | CASSYRQGIGELFF | TRBJ2-2 | TRBV6-5 | NA | TRBD1
TGCGCCAGCAGTCGGCGGGATGGAAATGAGCAGTTCTTC | CASSRRDGNEQFF | TRBJ2-1 | TRBV10-2 | NA | NA
TGCGCCAGCACGATTAAGCAACGGACAGGGAAGTACCAAGAGACCCAGTACTTC | CASTIKQRTGKYQETQYF | TRBJ2-5 | TRBV23-1 | NA | TRBD1
TGTGCCAGCTCGTGGGGGGCAACTAATGAAAAACTGTTTTTT | CASSWGATNEKLFF | TRBJ1-4 | TRBV18 | NA | NA
TGTGCCAGCAGTCGAGGGACTAGCGGGTTCTCCTACAATGAGCAGTTCTTC | CASSRGTSGFSYNEQFF | TRBJ2-1 | TRBV27 | NA | TRBD2
TGTGCCACAAAGGGGGGGTACGAGCAGTACTTC | CATKGGYEQYF | TRBJ2-7 | TRBV15 | NA | NA
TGTGCCAGCAGGAGGCCAGGGGGCTACGAGCAGTACTTC | CASRRPGGYEQYF | TRBJ2-7 | TRBV6-5 | NA | TRBD1
TGTGCCAGTACAATTGACAGGGCACCTGGAAACACCATATATTTT | CASTIDRAPGNTIYF | TRBJ1-3 | TRBV19 | NA | TRBD1
TGTGCCTGGAATCGCGGACTAGCGGGGGCCCAAGAGACCCAGTACTTC | CAWNRGLAGAQETQYF | TRBJ2-5 | TRBV30 | NA | TRBD2
TGTGCCTGGAGCCGACAGGGCTACAATCAGCCCCAGCATTTT | CAWSRQGYNQPQHF | TRBJ1-5 | TRBV30 | NA | TRBD1
TGTGCCAGCAGCCCCCTGGGACAGGGGGCGCGGAAGAACACTGAAGCTTTCTTT | CASSPLGQGARKNTEAFF | TRBJ1-1 | TRBV5-6 | NA | TRBD1
TGTGCCAGTCGGACGACAGGGGGTAGCCAGCCCCAGCATTTT | CASRTTGGSQPQHF | TRBJ1-5 | TRBV19 | NA | TRBD1
TGTGCCAGCAGTGAAGCAGGGGGGAAGCCCCCTGGGGCCAACGTCCTGACTTTC | CASSEAGGKPPGANVLTF | TRBJ2-6 | TRBV6-1 | once | NA
TGTGCCTGGAGCGCAGGGGGGTATAGCAATCAGCCCCAGCATTTT | CAWSAGGYSNQPQHF | TRBJ1-5 | TRBV30 | NA | TRBD1
TGTGCCAGCTCACCTTTTGAGACAGGGGCCGGTGGAAGCACCGGGGAGCTGTTTTTT | CASSPFETGAGGSTGELFF | TRBJ2-2 | TRBV18 | NA | TRBD1
TGTGCCTGGAGTGTCCAAGGCGAGCAGTACTTC | CAWSVQGEQYF | TRBJ2-7 | TRBV30 | NA | NA
TGTGCCAGCAGCCTGACGGGACAGGGGGCTTCACCCCTCCACTTT | CASSLTGQGASPLHF | TRBJ1-6 | TRBV6-5 | NA | TRBD1
TGTGCCAGCAGCCACCCAGGGGGAGTTGACTATGGCTACACCTTC | CASSHPGGVDYGYTF | TRBJ1-2 | TRBV14 | NA | TRBD1
TGTGCCAGCAGCGTGGACGGCATGAACACTGAAGCTTTCTTT | CASSVDGMNTEAFF | TRBJ1-1 | TRBV7-9 | NA | NA
TGCGCCAGCAGTTCCGGGACAGGGTTCAACGAGCAGTACTTC | CASSSGTGFNEQYF | TRBJ2-7 | TRBV10-2 | NA | TRBD1
TGCGCCAGCAGCCGCCCCTTGGGTGAAAAACTGTTTTTT | CASSRPLGEKLFF | TRBJ1-4 | TRBV4-1 | NA | NA
TGTGCCAGCAGTTTCTATGCGGGACTAGGGGCCGAGCAGTACTTC | CASSFYAGLGAEQYF | TRBJ2-7 | TRBV28 | NA | TRBD2
TGTGCCAGCAGCATGGGACACCATACCTACAATGAGCAGTTCTTC | CASSMGHHTYNEQFF | TRBJ2-1 | TRBV7-6 | once | NA
TGTGCCAGCAAACAGGGGACATATACCGGGGAGCTGTTTTTT | CASKQGTYTGELFF | TRBJ2-2 | TRBV13 | NA | TRBD1
TGTGCCAGCAGTTCGCCAGGTTTGGGCGAGCAGTACTTC | CASSSPGLGEQYF | TRBJ2-7 | TRBV6-1 | NA | NA
TGTGCCACCGGATCCCTAGCGGGAGCCACAGATACGCAGTATTTT | CATGSLAGATDTQYF | TRBJ2-3 | TRBV11-2 | NA | TRBD2
TGTGCCAGCAAAGCTTTACAGGGTGCGAATGAGCAGTTCTTC | CASKALQGANEQFF | TRBJ2-1 | TRBV27 | NA | NA
TGTGCCAGCAGCTTAGTGTTCGGGACAGCTAACTATGGCTACACCTTC | CASSLVFGTANYGYTF | TRBJ1-2 | TRBV7-2 | NA | TRBD1
TGTGCCAGCTCACCGCGCGAAACCGGGGAGCTGTTTTTT | CASSPRETGELFF | TRBJ2-2 | TRBV18 | NA | NA
TGTGCCAGTAGTATAAAGGCCCACCGTGGGGATGGCTACACCTTC | CASSIKAHRGDGYTF | TRBJ1-2 | TRBV19 | NA | NA
TGTGCCTGGAGATTGACAGGGGAGGGCTATGGCTACACCTTC | CAWRLTGEGYGYTF | TRBJ1-2 | TRBV30 | NA | TRBD1
TGTGCCAGCTCACCGCTAGAAGGGGGCCAGACTGAAGCTTTCTTT | CASSPLEGGQTEAFF | TRBJ1-1 | TRBV18 | NA | TRBD1
TGTGCCAGCTCACCTCCGGGGGCGTATACTGAAGCTTTCTTT | CASSPPGAYTEAFF | TRBJ1-1 | TRBV18 | NA | NA
TGTGCCAGCAGCCAAGATCGAGCCTCCTACAATGAGCAGTTCTTC | CASSQDRASYNEQFF | TRBJ2-1 | TRBV4-2 | NA | NA